These 24 T cell receptor beta chains originate from one sample sequenced in a study of control samples from healthy donors and cancer patients. Method: immunoSEQ multiplex PCR; TCRdb's copy keeps in-frame clones and lacks some. The sample carries some 22,000 clones, around 84% recorded once. Material for sequencing was PBMCs. The source is a man in his 60s with colorectal cancer.

The V gene is TRBV4-3, the J gene TRBJ1-1; D gene ambiguous. This CDR3 is 13 amino acids long. The germline CDR1 and CDR2 sequences are LGHNA and YSLEER. Trimming cost V 2 bases and J 3 bases, with 7 bases left between them. CDR3 residues: CASSQRDYTEAFF. In DNA, the CDR3 is TGCGCCAGCAGCCAAAGAGACTACACTGAAGCTTTCTTT.

The chain links TRBV5-1 to TRBJ2-3; 8 bases match TRBD2. This CDR3 is built from 15 residues. The V segment lost 3 bases and the J segment 2 bases; nucleotides outside the gene matches: 5. Looked up from germline, CDR1 is SGHRS and CDR2 is YFSETQ. The CDR3 is CASSWASGPTDTQYF. CDR3 bases: TGCGCCAGCAGCTGGGCTAGCGGGCCCACAGATACGCAGTATTTT.

J is TRBJ2-1 and V is TRBV5-5; 8 bases align to TRBD1. Germline V gene data show CDR1 as SGHKS and CDR2 as YYEKEE (reference sequence). This CDR3 contains 15 residues. V dropped 0 bases and J dropped 6; count of bases not matched to a gene: 5. Here the CDR3 DNA reads TGTGCCAGCAGCTTGGGTACAGGGGGATTCAATGAGCAGTTCTTC. The encoded protein is CASSLGTGGFNEQFF.

The rearrangement joins TRBV6-1 to TRBJ2-7; perhaps TRBD2 as D (6 bases). Trimming stripped 2 bases from V and 2 bases from J, with 10 bases between. This CDR3 region has 14 residues. Germline assignment: CDR1 MNHNS and CDR2 SASEGT. CDR3 protein: CASSEIGTPYEQYF. In nucleotides, the CDR3 is TGTGCCAGCAGTGAAATCGGGACTCCCTACGAGCAGTACTTC.

The chain has TRBV10-1 and TRBJ1-1, with D possibly matching TRBD1 (6 bases). This CDR3 spans 13 amino acids. The germline V gene has CDR1 WNHNN and CDR2 SYGVQD (reference sequence). The V gene lost 8 bases and the J gene lost 4 bases, with 14 bases spanning the gap. CDR3 DNA sequence: TGCGCCAGCTCCCCCCAGGGGATCACTGAAGCTTTCTTT. Protein: CASSPQGITEAFF.

The chain has TRBV30 and TRBJ1-1; D perhaps matches TRBD1 (6 bases). This CDR3 has 14 amino acids. Per germline, CDR1 GTSNPN and CDR2 SVGIG (reference sequence). The V end lost 0 bases, the J end lost 3 bases, and 11 bases lay between the germline ends. CDR3: CAWSVHRDDTEAFF. Here the CDR3 DNA reads TGTGCCTGGAGTGTACACAGGGATGACACTGAAGCTTTCTTT.

This chain links TRBV19 with TRBJ2-4; D may be TRBD1 (6 bases). Trimming removed 5 bases at V and 0 bases at J, with 17 bases between. The CDR3 extends over 17 amino acids. The V gene's germline CDR1 is LNHDA and CDR2 SQIVND (reference sequence). Written as DNA, the CDR3 is TGTGCCAGTAGTTGGGACACGGCCACCGTAGCCAAAAACATTCAGTACTTC. Its translation is CASSWDTATVAKNIQYF.

The sample holds one count of this clone. The V and J genes are TRBV24-1 and TRBJ1-5; D is possibly TRBD1 (6 bases). CDR3 length: 16 residues. Trimming left V 4 bases short and J 3 bases short, with 15 bases between. CDR1 is KGHDR and CDR2 is SFDVKD in the germline V gene. The CDR3 spells CATSDSSGGANQPQHF. The DNA for the CDR3 is TGTGCCACCAGTGACTCCTCCGGGGGCGCCAATCAGCCCCAGCATTTT.

The chain joins TRBV6-5 to TRBJ1-1; D ambiguous. Trimming pared 11 bases from V and 3 bases from J, leaving 13 bases between. The CDR3 covers 12 residues. Germline CDR1 is MNHEY and CDR2 is SVGAGI. In DNA, the CDR3 is TGTGCCGGTAGAGCCAGAGACACTGAAGCTTTCTTT. This sequence encodes CAGRARDTEAFF.

This chain connects TRBV7-9 to TRBJ1-3; no clear D gene. This CDR3 region has 12 residues. Germline V CDR1 and CDR2: SEHNR, FQNEAQ (reference sequence). Trimming took off 1 base at V and 5 bases at J, with 3 bases between the two ends. CDR3 protein: CASSLVRNTIYF. The CDR3 DNA reads as TGTGCCAGCAGCTTAGTCCGAAACACCATATATTTT.

This chain joins TRBV5-4 and TRBJ1-4, with TRBD1 matching over 8 bases. CDR3 size: 14 residues. V was pared by 4 bases and J by 8 bases, with 7 bases of the junction left unmatched. CDR1 is SGHNT and CDR2 is YYREEE in the germline V gene (reference sequence). The CDR3 here is CASSPQGAQEKLFF. CDR3 nucleotides: TGTGCCAGCAGCCCTCAGGGGGCGCAAGAAAAACTGTTTTTT. Supplemented by reference TRBV5-4 and TRBJ1-4, the full variable domain reads ETGVTQSPTHLIKTRGQQVTLRCSSQSGHNTVSWYQQALGQGPQFIFQYYREEENGRGNFPPRFSGLQFPNYSSELNVNALELDDSALYLCASSPQGAQEKLFFGSGTQLSVL.

This sequence joins TRBV25-1 and TRBJ1-1; D is perhaps TRBD1 (5 bases). V lost 2 bases, J lost 6 bases, and 16 bases lay in between. The CDR3 consists of 15 residues. Per the germline V gene, CDR1 is MGHDK and CDR2 is SYGVNS. CDR3 nucleotides: TGTGCCAGCAGTGAACCCGGGGCAGCGGGCGCTGAAGCTTTCTTT. Amino acids: CASSEPGAAGAEAFF.

The DNA of the CDR3 is TGTGCCAGCAGCTCCGGGACTTGGAGCACAGATACGCAGTATTTT. Translating it yields CASSSGTWSTDTQYF. V usage is TRBV5-8 and J usage is TRBJ2-3; the D gene is possibly TRBD2 (6 bases). Germline CDR1 is SGHTS and CDR2 is YDEGEE. The CDR3 totals 15 residues. V lost 3 bases to trimming and J lost 0 bases, with 11 bases between them.

This chain links TRBV11-3 with TRBJ2-7; D not certain. CDR1 is SGHNT and CDR2 is YENEEA in the germline V gene. The CDR3 totals 14 residues. V dropped 3 bases and J dropped 6 bases, with 15 bases sitting between them. CDR3 protein: CASSFQTYRREQYF. DNA for the CDR3: TGTGCCAGCAGCTTTCAGACGTATCGTCGCGAGCAGTACTTC. Together with reference TRBV11-3 and TRBJ2-7, the CDR3 gives the full variable domain: EAGVVQSPRYKIIEKKQPVAFWCNPISGHNTLYWYLQNLGQGPELLIRYENEEAVDDSQLPKDRFSAERLKGVDSTLKIQPAELGDSAVYLCASSFQTYRREQYFGPGTRLTVT.

This clone was found a few times. This rearrangement joins TRBV4-1 to TRBJ1-6; no reliable D call. The CDR3 is made up of 15 amino acids. Germline loops: CDR1 MGHRA, CDR2 YSYEKL. V was trimmed by 2 bases and J by 6 bases, leaving 11 bases between them. The CDR3 is CASSQWKDPNSPLHF. DNA for the CDR3: TGCGCCAGCAGCCAATGGAAGGACCCTAATTCACCCCTCCACTTT.

This clone turned up a few times. V is TRBV7-9 and J is TRBJ2-7; TRBD2 is a possible D gene (5 bases). The CDR3 consists of 12 residues. The ends were cut back, 5 bases at V and 3 bases at J, with 8 bases in the middle. CDR1 and CDR2 from the germline V gene are SEHNR and FQNEAQ (reference sequence). The CDR3 region is CASSATSYEQYV. The CDR3 DNA reads as TGTGCCAGCAGCGCAACTAGCTACGAGCAGTACGTC.

About this clone itself: The junction does not match germline at one end; this may be a read error. The chain carries TRBV28 and TRBJ1-5; no definite D call. The germline V gene has CDR1 MDHEN and CDR2 SYDVKM. The CDR3 loop spans 16 amino acids. The CDR3 coding sequence is TGTGCCAGCAGGTTATTTAAGGCCCTTGAAGGCCAGCCCCAGCATTTT. Translating it yields CASRLFKALEGQPQHF.

This clone appeared a single time. V is TRBV10-2 and J is TRBJ2-3; possible D gene TRBD2, 6 bases. Germline CDR1 and CDR2: WSHSY and SAAADI. The CDR3 is 14 amino acids. Trimming cost V 5 bases and J 0 bases, with 9 bases left between them. The CDR3 loop reads CASSWGESTDTQYF. DNA for the CDR3: TGCGCCAGCAGTTGGGGGGAGAGCACAGATACGCAGTATTTT.

The chain's CDR3 is CASSFGLGISGNTIYF. The DNA of the CDR3 is TGTGCCAGCAGCTTTGGTCTGGGTATCTCTGGAAACACCATATATTTT. The chain employs TRBV11-2 and TRBJ1-3; D gene uncertain. The CDR3 consists of 16 residues. V lost 3 bases and J 0 bases, leaving 12 bases between the germline ends. Looked up from germline, CDR1 is SGHAT and CDR2 is FQNNGV.

The chain uses TRBV7-2 and TRBJ2-3, with D possibly being TRBD2 (7 bases). Germline V lookup: CDR1 SGHTA, CDR2 FQGNSA. The ends were cut back, 5 bases at V and 6 bases at J, with 12 bases in the middle. The CDR3 is 13 residues long. The DNA for the CDR3 is TGTGCCAGCAGCCCCGGGGGGCTCGATACGCAGTATTTT. Amino acids: CASSPGGLDTQYF.

The chain is built from TRBV20-1 and TRBJ1-1, with D maybe TRBD1 (5 bases). V shed 5 bases and J shed 5 bases, with 9 bases lying between them. Looked up from germline, CDR1 is DFQATT and CDR2 is SNEGSKA (reference sequence). The length of the CDR3 is 11 residues. The DNA of the CDR3 is TGCAGTGCTGACCGGGGGACTGAAGCTTTCTTT. This gives the protein CSADRGTEAFF.

As to this clone: At one end the junction does not follow the germline gene, possibly because of a read error. The chain combines TRBV3-1 (or the pseudogene TRBV3-2) with TRBJ1-2, with D unresolved. Germline V gene data show CDR1 as LGHDT and CDR2 as YNNKEL (reference sequence). The CDR3 covers 12 residues. The CDR3 DNA reads as TGTGCCAGCAGCCAACGGGGAGATGGTTACACCTTC. Amino acid sequence: CASSQRGDGYTF.

This chain connects TRBV18 to TRBJ1-1; possibly TRBD1 for D (6 bases). The CDR3 length is 16 residues. The V end lost 1 base, the J end lost 0 bases, and 12 bases lay between the germline ends. The germline gives CDR1 KGHSH, CDR2 LQKENI. The CDR3 nucleotides read TGTGCCAGCTCACCACGACTACAGGGAATGAACACTGAAGCTTTCTTT. It encodes CASSPRLQGMNTEAFF.

This chain connects TRBV18 to TRBJ1-3; TRBD1 is a possible D gene (6 bases). V was clipped by 5 bases and J by 1 base, with 9 bases between them. In germline, CDR1 is KGHSH, CDR2 LQKENI. The CDR3 is made up of 14 amino acids. The CDR3 DNA reads as TGTGCCAGCTCATCCGACAGGTCTGGAAACACCATATATTTT. Protein: CASSSDRSGNTIYF.